The rows below give T cell receptor beta chains drawn from one sample of a study of cytomegalovirus exposure and HLA in healthy donors. Clones were sequenced by immunoSEQ multiplex PCR, and TCRdb holds only the in-frame ones, with some missing. The repertoire holds approximately 190,000 clones, with roughly 13% as singletons. The sequenced sample was PBMCs. The receptors stem from a man aged 50 to 60 in good health and CMV-seropositive. Both conserved end residues are part of each CDR3. The order of the fields is V gene, J gene, clone size, D gene, CDR3 protein, CDR3 DNA. The D gene is left open where the match is weak. Clone size is stated in some rows and not others, as once, few, many or a class when expanded.

V: TRBV5-4
J: TRBJ2-5
size: few
D: .
CDR3: CASSLGTSGLETQYF
DNA: TGTGCCAGCAGCTTGGGGACCAGCGGCCTGGAGACCCAGTACTTC

V: TRBV2
J: TRBJ2-7
size: .
D: .
CDR3: CASRDSSRSYEQYF
DNA: TGTGCCAGCAGGGACAGCTCCCGCTCCTACGAGCAGTACTTC

V: TRBV5-1
J: TRBJ2-5
size: few
D: TRBD1
CDR3: CASSPGTGQKETQYF
DNA: TGCGCCAGCAGCCCGGGGACAGGGCAGAAAGAGACCCAGTACTTC

V: TRBV4-3
J: TRBJ1-1
size: few
D: .
CDR3: CASSQNRNTEAFF
DNA: TGCGCCAGCAGCCAAAACAGGAACACTGAAGCTTTCTTT

V: TRBV7-9
J: TRBJ2-2
size: .
D: TRBD2
CDR3: CASSRRVSGDTGELFF
DNA: TGTGCCAGCAGCCGACGGGTTAGCGGGGACACCGGGGAGCTGTTTTTT

V: TRBV11-3
J: TRBJ2-7
size: few
D: .
CDR3: CASSLDNIHEQYF
DNA: TGTGCCAGCAGCTTAGATAACATACACGAGCAGTACTTC

V: TRBV4-2
J: TRBJ2-1
size: .
D: TRBD1
CDR3: CASSQGVDRLDEEQFF
DNA: TGTGCCAGCAGCCAAGGGGTGGACAGGTTGGACGAAGAGCAGTTCTTC

V: TRBV28
J: TRBJ2-3
size: few
D: .
CDR3: CASSSTVTSTDTQYF
DNA: TGTGCCAGCAGTTCGACGGTGACTAGCACAGATACGCAGTATTTT

V: TRBV2
J: TRBJ1-2
size: few
D: TRBD1
CDR3: CASIPGQGLGGYTF
DNA: TGTGCCAGCATTCCGGGACAGGGTTTGGGCGGCTACACCTTC

V: TRBV5-4
J: TRBJ1-6
size: few
D: .
CDR3: CASTLTGIPSPLHF
DNA: TGTGCCAGCACCCTTACAGGGATCCCCTCACCCCTCCACTTT

V: TRBV10-3
J: TRBJ1-6
size: few
D: TRBD1
CDR3: CAIRRQGGNSPLHF
DNA: TGTGCCATCAGGAGACAGGGAGGTAATTCACCCCTCCACTTT

V: TRBV2
J: TRBJ2-7
size: .
D: .
CDR3: CASKQGGAYEQYF
DNA: TGTGCCAGCAAGCAGGGCGGAGCCTACGAGCAGTACTTC

V: TRBV7-9
J: TRBJ1-6
size: few
D: .
CDR3: CASSLGPGSGSPLHF
DNA: TGTGCCAGCAGCTTAGGACCGGGGTCGGGTTCACCCCTCCACTTT

V: TRBV5-4
J: TRBJ2-7
size: .
D: TRBD2
CDR3: CASSLGGGALYEQYF
DNA: TGTGCCAGCAGCTTGGGCGGGGGGGCCCTCTACGAGCAGTACTTC

V: TRBV11-3
J: TRBJ2-6
size: few
D: .
CDR3: CASSPTSSGANVLTF
DNA: TGTGCCAGCAGCCCCACTAGCTCTGGGGCCAACGTCCTGACTTTC

V: TRBV5-6
J: TRBJ2-1
size: .
D: .
CDR3: CASSLYGGAYNEQFF
DNA: TGTGCCAGCAGCTTGTACGGGGGAGCTTACAATGAGCAGTTCTTC

V: TRBV4-3
J: TRBJ2-1
size: .
D: TRBD1
CDR3: CASSRRWGQGSEQFF
DNA: TGCGCCAGCAGCCGGAGGTGGGGACAGGGTAGTGAGCAGTTCTTC

V: TRBV6-1
J: TRBJ2-5
size: .
D: .
CDR3: CASSEFQGREETQYF
DNA: TGTGCCAGCAGTGAATTCCAGGGGCGAGAGGAGACCCAGTACTTC

V: TRBV19
J: TRBJ2-5
size: .
D: TRBD2
CDR3: CASSIGAGGYQETQYF
DNA: TGTGCCAGTAGTATAGGCGCGGGGGGGTACCAAGAGACCCAGTACTTC

V: TRBV19
J: TRBJ1-6
size: few
D: TRBD1
CDR3: CASSSDRGNSPLHF
DNA: TGTGCCAGTTCCTCTGACAGGGGGAATTCACCCCTCCACTTT

V: TRBV13
J: TRBJ1-2
size: .
D: TRBD1
CDR3: CASSAGQGNYGYTF
DNA: TGTGCCAGCAGCGCCGGACAGGGGAACTATGGCTACACCTTC

V: TRBV25-1
J: TRBJ2-5
size: .
D: TRBD1
CDR3: CASTAQGAYAKTQYF
DNA: TGTGCCAGCACGGCTCAGGGGGCGTACGCTAAGACCCAGTACTTC

V: TRBV11-2
J: TRBJ2-3
size: .
D: TRBD1
CDR3: CASSSTGGADTQYF
DNA: TGTGCCAGCAGCTCGACAGGGGGGGCAGATACGCAGTATTTT

V: TRBV19
J: TRBJ2-2
size: few
D: TRBD2
CDR3: CASSMVGGIGTGELFF
DNA: TGTGCCAGTAGTATGGTGGGGGGGATTGGAACCGGGGAGCTGTTTTTT

V: TRBV5-1
J: TRBJ1-6
size: .
D: .
CDR3: CASSFGKNNSPLHF
DNA: TGCGCCAGCAGCTTCGGTAAGAATAATTCACCCCTCCACTTT

V: TRBV7-6
J: TRBJ2-1
size: few
D: TRBD2
CDR3: CASSDRLADEQFF
DNA: TGTGCCAGCAGCGACCGCCTAGCGGATGAGCAGTTCTTC

V: TRBV5-1
J: TRBJ2-3
size: .
D: TRBD2
CDR3: CASSRLAGATDTQYF
DNA: TGCGCCAGCTCTCGACTAGCGGGGGCCACAGATACGCAGTATTTT

V: TRBV18
J: TRBJ1-1
size: .
D: .
CDR3: CASSPTGGIGRYTEAFF
DNA: TGTGCCAGCTCGCCCACGGGGGGCATAGGTCGTTACACTGAAGCTTTCTTT

V: TRBV6-6
J: TRBJ1-5
size: .
D: .
CDR3: CASIPDKPNQPQHF
DNA: TGTGCCAGCATCCCGGACAAGCCCAATCAGCCCCAGCATTTT

V: TRBV30
J: TRBJ2-5
size: .
D: TRBD1
CDR3: CAWEGTGWGETQYF
DNA: TGTGCCTGGGAGGGGACAGGGTGGGGGGAGACCCAGTACTTC

V: TRBV28
J: TRBJ1-1
size: .
D: .
CDR3: CASSLDTSEAFF
DNA: TGTGCCAGCAGTTTGGACACCTCTGAAGCTTTCTTT

V: TRBV9
J: TRBJ2-2
size: .
D: .
CDR3: CASSVDNRATGELFF
DNA: TGTGCCAGCAGCGTAGACAACAGGGCCACCGGGGAGCTGTTTTTT

V: TRBV5-1
J: TRBJ2-7
size: few
D: TRBD1
CDR3: CASSYGQGEQYF
DNA: TGCGCCAGCAGCTACGGACAGGGCGAGCAGTACTTC

V: TRBV6-5
J: TRBJ1-2
size: .
D: .
CDR3: CASSRGFGYTF
DNA: TGTGCCAGCAGCAGGGGTTTTGGCTACACCTTC

V: TRBV5-1
J: TRBJ2-3
size: .
D: .
CDR3: CASSRDTPTDTQYF
DNA: TGCGCCAGCAGCCGGGACACTCCCACAGATACGCAGTATTTT

V: TRBV11-3
J: TRBJ1-1
size: few
D: TRBD1
CDR3: CASSLVTGKAKTEAFF
DNA: TGTGCCAGCAGCTTAGTGACAGGGAAGGCGAAGACTGAAGCTTTCTTT

V: TRBV5-4
J: TRBJ2-2
size: few
D: TRBD1
CDR3: CASSFEGARELFF
DNA: TGTGCCAGCAGCTTCGAGGGGGCGAGGGAGCTGTTTTTT

V: TRBV15
J: TRBJ1-1
size: few
D: TRBD1
CDR3: CASSPGQGRMNTEAFF
DNA: TGTGCCTCCTCTCCGGGACAGGGAAGGATGAACACTGAAGCTTTCTTT

V: TRBV6-5
J: TRBJ1-5
size: .
D: .
CDR3: CASSYYPRGQPQHF
DNA: TGTGCCAGCAGTTACTATCCTCGGGGTCAGCCCCAGCATTTT

V: TRBV5-4
J: TRBJ2-3
size: .
D: .
CDR3: CASSLTISTDTQYF
DNA: TGTGCCAGCAGTTTGACTATAAGCACAGATACGCAGTATTTT